Sequencing of this T cell receptor (beta chain) was carried out in a study of identical twins. Using its own MiXCR run on the 5' RACE reads, TCRdb lists one record per CDR3 protein. The sample contains about 1.7 million distinct CDR3 sequences, more than 30% of which appear only once. Germline V gene lookup returns CDR1 SGDLS and CDR2 YYNGEE. The CDR3 loop spans 15 amino acids. V was shortened by 0 bases and J by 7 bases, with 11 bases between the two germline ends. The rearrangement links TRBV9 to TRBJ1-6; a weak D match, TRBD1 (5 bases). The clonotype comes from a newborn girl in good health. Sequencing was done on a sample of cord blood. The CDR3 DNA follows: TGTGCCAGCAGCGTAGCTCACGGGGGAAATTCACCCCTCCACTTT. It yields the protein CASSVAHGGNSPLHF.